The T cell receptor (beta chain) described here comes from a study of CD8 T cells in Susac syndrome. General observations from the study: The authors acknowledged that the study's TCR sequencing and HLA analysis involved relatively few individuals.

Sequencing targeted TCR beta in T cells from blood (CD8+ and CD4+). Patients with stable or active relapsing-remitting disease, all of them treatment-naive, made up the multiple sclerosis controls. With random hexamers, reverse transcription was performed on about 0.45 to 1 ug of RNA. Multiplex immunoSEQ PCR targeted 54 Vbeta and 13 Jbeta TCR beta segments. TCRdb called the immunoSEQ multiplex PCR reads again in MiXCR, with one record for every CDR3 protein. The sample has approximately 160,000 distinct CDR3 sequences; approximately 93% are singletons. A note on this clonotype: Its cognate antigen is unknown.

The CDR3 totals 14 residues. V was pared by 6 bases and J by 5 bases, with 16 bases between. Germline-derived CDR1 and CDR2 are MNHEY and SMNVEV (reference sequence). The sequenced sample was CD4+ T cells from PBMCs. V and J are TRBV27 and TRBJ1-2; no definite D call. This sequence was found in a human donor with multiple sclerosis. CDR3 region: CASRSPMEGYGYTF. In nucleotides, the CDR3 is TGTGCCAGCAGAAGTCCCATGGAAGGGTATGGCTACACCTTC.